Described below is a single TCR beta chain sequence and its context. This sample was included in a study of control samples from healthy donors and cancer patients. The CDR3 contains 12 residues. Germline V gene sequence: CDR1 SGHTA, CDR2 FQGNSA. V lost 6 bases, J lost 2 bases, and 6 bases lay in between. Generated by immunoSEQ multiplex PCR, the TCRdb table keeps only in-frame clones and is missing some. The sample carries some 58,000 clones, around 87% recorded once. The TCR was taken from a woman aged 55-70 years with lung cancer. Sequenced: PBMCs. This rearrangement joins TRBV7-2 to TRBJ2-3; no firm D call. The CDR3 protein is CASSRYTDTQYF. The CDR3 nucleotides are TGTGCCAGCAGTCGTTACACAGATACGCAGTATTTT.